Below, one T cell receptor beta chain is given with its context. What it binds is unknown. The junction differs from germline at one of its ends, possibly a read error. This sample is part of a study of vaccination and CD4 T cells after COVID-19. Overall study context: SARS-CoV-2 PCR on nasal swabs had been positive for the convalescent patients; several were mild and one was severe.

Noted treatment: roughly ten-day PBMC culture with coronavirus spike peptide pools or control peptides (ViraFEST assay). In germline, CDR1 is SGDLS, CDR2 YYNGEE. The CDR3 is 15 amino acids. With the Oncomine TCR Beta short-read assay, DNA from cultured CD4+ T cells was sequenced. TCRdb called the PCR reads again in MiXCR, with one record for every CDR3 protein. The sample records 13,000 to 15,000 distinct CDR3 sequences, around 26% being singletons. V and J are TRBV9 and TRBJ2-5; 9 nucleotides agree with TRBD2. The sequence came from a human donor who had recovered from COVID-19. Specimen: CD4+ T cells from blood, cultured in vitro. CDR3 amino acids: CASSVLAGTQETQYF. Written as DNA, the CDR3 is TGTGCCAGCAGCGTTCTAGCGGGAACTCAAGAAACCCAGTACTTC.